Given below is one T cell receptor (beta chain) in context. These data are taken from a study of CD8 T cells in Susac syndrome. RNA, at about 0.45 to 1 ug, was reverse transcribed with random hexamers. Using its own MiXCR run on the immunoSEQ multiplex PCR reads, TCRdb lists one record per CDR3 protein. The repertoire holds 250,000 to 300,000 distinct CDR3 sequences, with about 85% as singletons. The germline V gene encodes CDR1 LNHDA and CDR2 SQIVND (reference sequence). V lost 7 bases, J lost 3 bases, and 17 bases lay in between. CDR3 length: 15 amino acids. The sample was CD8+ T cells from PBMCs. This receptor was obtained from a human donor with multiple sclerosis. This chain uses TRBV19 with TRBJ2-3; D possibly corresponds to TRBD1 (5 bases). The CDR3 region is CASNPRASGTDTQYF. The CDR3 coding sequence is TGTGCCAGTAATCCCAGGGCCTCCGGAACAGATACGCAGTATTTT.